Described below is a single T cell receptor beta chain sequence and its context. What this receptor recognizes is not known. Base qualities are not recorded, but no much larger clone differs from it by a single base. The immunoSEQ Assay was used to sequence TCR beta CDR3 regions from DNA. The original pipeline was this. T cell density was computed as TCR beta template counts normalized to usable DNA estimated by amplifying housekeeping genes. Using the preseqR package, richness was estimated by extrapolating to 120,000 templates for tissue samples and 400,000 templates for PBMC samples. Clonality was defined as one minus Pielou's evenness. Differential abundance testing on productive amino-acid clonotypes, with a minimum total count of 5 and an alpha of 0.1, was used to identify tissue-enriched TCRs. Repertoire overlap between compartments was quantified with the Jaccard Index and Morisita Overlap Index. GLIPH grouped TCR beta CDR3s together with public tetramer-defined viral CDR3s, and a viral motif had to include at least three viral sequences and show V-gene enrichment. The source is immuneACCESS, and TCRdb retained only in-frame sequences with V and J called. Part of the clones is not carried over; for the studies checked, unresolved V genes explain less than half of this, and the remainder is unexplained. D and trimming were read from the DNA, whereas the V and J calls and clone size are those reported in that table. In this sample the table shows over 15,000 clones, approximately 91% of which occur a single time. About 2.5% of the sample belongs to the ten largest clones.

The data originate from a study of T cells in localized non-small cell lung cancer (TCRdb year 2020). Background for the entire study: The study examined T cell repertoires in 236 patients with early-stage NSCLC and compared tumors with uninvolved tumor-adjacent lungs. The cohort comprised around 250 treatment-naïve NSCLC patients with resected, localized lung tumors. The mean age of the NSCLC patients was 60 to 85 years, with about 130 men and around 100 women. Study-wide findings and limitations: Longer overall survival was associated with higher T cell density in blood, whereas shorter survival was associated with higher clonality in adjacent lung. Because multi-region sequencing of the tumors was not done, intratumor heterogeneity could not be ruled out. Since the design was exploratory, TCR variables were selected using unadjusted p-values with no false-discovery rate correction. Uninvolved tumor-adjacent lung showed the highest T cell clonality, higher than tumor, which suggests more focused antigenic responses in the adjacent lung. A median of 57 of the top 100 tumor clones turned up in the paired uninvolved adjacent lung, and some 27 of those clones also ranked among the top 100 of that same adjacent lung.

After removal of 5 bases from V and 1 base from J, the junction retains 7 bases not matched to a gene. Reading from cysteine to phenylalanine, the CDR3 counts 16 amino acids. Only CDR3 DNA remains: 48 bases, in frame from the first base. For CDR1 and CDR2, the germline V gene lists SNHLY and FYNNEI. At diagnosis, tumor, uninvolved tumor-adjacent lung and peripheral blood were collected and then preserved as a mix of FFPE and fresh-frozen material. For TCR repertoire profiling, the blood samples were analyzed as peripheral blood mononuclear cells. This sequence uses TRBV2 and TRBJ2-7, and 11 bases in between align with TRBD2. Sequencing used peripheral blood, obtained before any cancer treatment. The origin of this receptor is a woman aged 40 to 75 with stage I lung adenocarcinoma. The bases are TGTGCCAGCAGTCACCCTGGGACTAGCGGATCCTACGAGCAGTACTTC. Its translation is CASSHPGTSGSYEQYF.